The source of this TCR beta chain is a study of T cells expressing NK-cell markers. Background on the study: Serological testing identified most of the eight sequenced donors as HCMV-seropositive and one as seronegative. The study, taken as a whole, reports: Uncertainty persisted over the HCMV specificity of expanded NKG2C+ T cell clones. Dominant NKG2C+ clonotypes in roughly six donors made up about 1.0-8% of CD8+ T cells.

About this clonotype: The antigen is unknown.

Looked up from germline, CDR1 is SGDLS and CDR2 is YYNGEE. The CDR3 runs to 13 residues. Template switching by 5'RACE with UMIs generated the TCR beta cDNA. TCRdb reprocessed the 5' RACE reads and keeps a single row for each CDR3 protein, giving no DNA. The sample has about 370,000 distinct CDR3 sequences. The specimen was blood T cells: a sorted CD56 or NKG2C T cell subset, CD4+ or CD8+ T cells, or bulk PBMC T cells (not recorded which). The V and J genes are TRBV9 and TRBJ2-7. The clonotype comes from a woman aged 50 to 60 in good health. The CDR3 sequence is CASSVRLGYEQYF. Together with reference TRBV9 and TRBJ2-7, the CDR3 gives the full variable domain: DSGVTQTPKHLITATGQRVTLRCSPRSGDLSVYWYQQSLDQGLQFLIQYYNGEERAKGNILERFSAQQFPDLHSELNLSSLELGDSALYFCASSVRLGYEQYFGPGTRLTVT.